One T cell receptor beta chain is described in this entry. As yet, its antigen is unknown. Samples underwent the assay at deep level. Sequenced by immunoSEQ multiplex PCR; TCRdb stores in-frame clones only, minus some. This sample has millions of clones, with 85% to 95% found just once. The sample is drawn from a study of shared clonotypes between healthy human individuals. General observations from the study: The generation probabilities recorded for non-shared clonotypes fell below those of clonotypes shared by all four donors. Rarefaction exposed incomplete sorted-subset sequencing despite large depth.

This CDR3 comprises 14 residues. The V gene's germline CDR1 is GTSNPN and CDR2 SVGIG (reference sequence). Trimming took off 4 bases at V and 0 bases at J, with 10 bases between the two ends. The naive CD8 subset, CD45RO-negative cells positively selected for CCR7, excluded terminally differentiated effector memory CD45RA+ cells. The TCR was taken from a man between 18 and 35 years old in good health. Some clones in this sample may be carry-over from other donors' samples. The chain recombines TRBV30 with TRBJ1-3; no definite D call. Material: naive CD8+ T cells from PBMCs. The CDR3 is CAWTQVASGNTIYF. The CDR3 DNA follows: TGTGCCTGGACTCAAGTTGCCTCTGGAAACACCATATATTTT.